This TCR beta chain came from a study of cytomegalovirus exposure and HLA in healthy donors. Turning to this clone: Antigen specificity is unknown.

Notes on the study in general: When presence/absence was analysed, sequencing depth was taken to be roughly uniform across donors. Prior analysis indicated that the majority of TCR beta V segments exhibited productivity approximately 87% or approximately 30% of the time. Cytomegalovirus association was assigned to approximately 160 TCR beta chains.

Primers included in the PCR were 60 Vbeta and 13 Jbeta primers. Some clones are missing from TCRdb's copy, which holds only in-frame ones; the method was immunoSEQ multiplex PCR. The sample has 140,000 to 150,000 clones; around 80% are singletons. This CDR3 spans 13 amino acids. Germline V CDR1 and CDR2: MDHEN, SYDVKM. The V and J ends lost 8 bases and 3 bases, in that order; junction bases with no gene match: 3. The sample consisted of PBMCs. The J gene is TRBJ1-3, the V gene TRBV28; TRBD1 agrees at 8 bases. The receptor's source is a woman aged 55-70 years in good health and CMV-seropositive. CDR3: CASGTGHGNTIYF. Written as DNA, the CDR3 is TGTGCCAGCGGGACAGGTCATGGAAACACCATATATTTT.